The next 21 T cell receptor beta chains were all read from a single sample in a study of blood T cell repertoires in COVID-19. Libraries were prepared by immunoSEQ multiplex PCR; TCRdb keeps only in-frame clonotypes and omits some of them. The sample holds about 140,000 clones, approximately 78% seen once. The sample consisted of peripheral blood. The receptors were gathered from an elderly woman with acute or convalescent COVID-19.

This chain joins TRBV7-3 and TRBJ2-5; 8 bases align to TRBD1. This CDR3 contains 17 residues. V lost 1 base to trimming and J lost 2 bases; unmatched junction nucleotides: 9. Germline lookup yields CDR1 SGHTA and CDR2 FQGTGA. CDR3 nucleotides: TGTGCCAGCAGCTTAATTGGGCAGGGGGCCACTCAAGAGACCCAGTACTTC. Residues: CASSLIGQGATQETQYF.

The V and J genes are TRBV2 and TRBJ2-3; possibly TRBD2 for D (5 bases). The CDR3 length is 14 residues. Germline CDR1 reads SNHLY; CDR2 reads FYNNEI. Trimming pared 7 bases from V and 0 bases from J, leaving 11 bases between. CDR3 sequence (DNA): TGTGCCAGCAAGGTCCGGGGTAGCACAGATACGCAGTATTTT. Translation gives CASKVRGSTDTQYF.

V gene TRBV7-8 combines with J gene TRBJ2-5, with 7 bases that match TRBD2. Germline V gives CDR1 SGHVS, CDR2 FQNEAQ. V lost 5 bases and J lost 4; bases outside the gene matches: 13. CDR3 length: 16 residues. Written as DNA, the CDR3 is TGTGCCAGCAGCGCTTCCGGGACTATAATAGGAGAGACCCAGTACTTC. Translating it yields CASSASGTIIGETQYF.

This chain connects TRBV19 to TRBJ1-6; TRBD1 aligns across 8 bases. The CDR3 contains 14 residues. From germline, CDR1 is LNHDA and CDR2 SQIVND (reference sequence). V was pared by 6 bases and J by 11 bases, with 9 bases of the junction left unmatched. The CDR3: CASSKGQEGAPLHF. CDR3 bases: TGTGCCAGTAGCAAGGGACAGGAAGGCGCACCCCTCCACTTT.

The rearrangement links TRBV28 to TRBJ1-5; D call uncertain. The CDR3 is 12 amino acids. Germline V CDR1 and CDR2: MDHEN, SYDVKM. Trimming removed 6 bases from V and 3 bases from J, with 6 bases in between. The CDR3 nucleotides read TGTGCCAGCAGCGACACCAATCAGCCCCAGCATTTT. This translates into CASSDTNQPQHF.

The rearrangement joins TRBV19 to TRBJ1-6; 7 nucleotides match TRBD1. V gave up 3 bases and J gave up 7 bases; unmatched junction bases: 3. The CDR3 is 14 amino acids. Per germline, CDR1 LNHDA and CDR2 SQIVND (reference sequence). The CDR3: CASSIGRGNSPLHF. As DNA, the CDR3 is TGTGCCAGTAGTATCGGCAGGGGGAATTCACCCCTCCACTTT.

This clone was picked up a small number of times. The chain links TRBV4-1 to TRBJ2-1; 8 nucleotides match TRBD1. The junction had 1 base not matched to a gene; V was cut back by 0 bases and J by 0 bases. From germline, CDR1 is MGHRA and CDR2 YSYEKL. This CDR3 spans 16 amino acids. The CDR3 is CASSQEGTGSYNEQFF. For the CDR3, the DNA is TGCGCCAGCAGCCAAGAAGGGACAGGCTCCTACAATGAGCAGTTCTTC.

The chain combines TRBV6-1 with TRBJ1-1; 7 bases agree with TRBD1. Trimming at V came to 3 bases and at J to 5 bases, leaving 3 bases not matched to a gene. The CDR3 extends over 13 amino acids. Germline V CDR1 and CDR2: MNHNS, SASEGT. The CDR3 bases are TGTGCCAGCAGTGATACAGGGGATACTGAAGCTTTCTTT. It yields the protein CASSDTGDTEAFF.

This sequence joins TRBV28 and TRBJ1-1; D is possibly TRBD1 (5 bases). Per the germline V gene, CDR1 is MDHEN and CDR2 is SYDVKM. The CDR3 covers 14 residues. V was shortened by 10 bases and J by 5 bases, with 20 bases between the two germline ends. The CDR3 DNA follows: TGTGCCATCAAACCCCCACAGGTTCAGACTGAAGCTTTCTTT. Translation gives CAIKPPQVQTEAFF. Full variable domain (rest looked up from reference TRBV28 and TRBJ1-1): DVKVTQSSRYLVKRTGEKVFLECVQDMDHENMFWYRQDPGLGLRLIYFSYDVKMKEKGDIPEGYSVSREKKERFSLILESASTNQTSMYLCAIKPPQVQTEAFFGQGTRLTVV.

The chain combines TRBV30 with TRBJ1-5, with D unclear. Between the trimmed V and J ends, which lost 4 bases and 0 bases, there was a span of 16 bases. This CDR3 is 16 amino acids long. The germline V gene has CDR1 GTSNPN and CDR2 SVGIG (reference sequence). CDR3 region: CAWTPSEDYSNQPQHF. The CDR3 DNA sequence: TGTGCCTGGACCCCAAGCGAGGACTATAGCAATCAGCCCCAGCATTTT.

Only a few counts were recorded for this clone. The chain employs TRBV30 and TRBJ1-1; 7 bases map to TRBD1. This CDR3 has 14 residues. In germline, CDR1 is GTSNPN, CDR2 SVGIG (reference sequence). V trimming: 4 bases; J trimming: 0 bases; junction bases outside the gene matches: 5. The CDR3 coding sequence is TGTGCCTGGAATTCAGGGGGTCTGAACACTGAAGCTTTCTTT. Its translation: CAWNSGGLNTEAFF.

This rearrangement joins TRBV5-6 to TRBJ2-7, with TRBD1 identical over 8 bases. CDR1 and CDR2 from the germline V gene are SGHDT and YYEEEE. V shed 4 bases and J 0 bases; nucleotides not matched to a gene: 6. CDR3 size: 15 residues. The CDR3 protein is CASSASGQDSYEQYF. In DNA, the CDR3 is TGTGCCAGCAGCGCGTCGGGACAGGACTCCTACGAGCAGTACTTC.

This clone was recorded only once. V and J are TRBV10-3 and TRBJ2-3; 10 bases are shared with TRBD2. CDR3 length equals 16 residues. J was trimmed by 0 bases and V by 8 bases; bases with no gene match: 8. The V gene's germline CDR1 is ENHRY and CDR2 SYGVKD. This CDR3 is CAIGKLAGVSTDTQYF. CDR3 sequence (DNA): TGTGCCATCGGGAAGCTAGCGGGAGTCAGCACAGATACGCAGTATTTT.

The gene calls are TRBV28 and TRBJ1-2; TRBD1 might be the D (5 bases). CDR3 length equals 14 residues. Looked up from germline, CDR1 is MDHEN and CDR2 is SYDVKM. Trimming left V 3 bases short and J 6 bases short, with 14 bases between. For the CDR3, the DNA is TGTGCCAGCAGTTTGGGCCGGGAGGGGCATGGCTACACCTTC. Translation: CASSLGREGHGYTF.

The CDR3 coding sequence is TGTGCCAGCAGTTACGACAGGGCGTACGAGCAGTACTTC. As protein: CASSYDRAYEQYF. The chain carries TRBV6-5 and TRBJ2-7; 7 nucleotides match TRBD1. Germline lookup yields CDR1 MNHEY and CDR2 SVGAGI. V was clipped by 2 bases and J by 4 bases; unmatched bases: 2. The CDR3 covers 13 residues.

The chain joins TRBV19 to TRBJ2-2; no clear D gene. The CDR3 consists of 13 residues. V was trimmed by 4 bases and J by 7 bases, leaving 10 bases between them. Germline CDR1 reads LNHDA; CDR2 reads SQIVND (reference sequence). The chain's CDR3 is CASSRWLGGELFF. DNA of the CDR3: TGTGCCAGTAGTAGATGGCTTGGCGGGGAGCTGTTTTTT.

This sequence joins TRBV24-1 and TRBJ2-1; 11 bases map to TRBD2. The CDR3 is made up of 17 amino acids. V gave up 5 bases and J gave up 2 bases; unmatched junction bases: 7. In germline, CDR1 is KGHDR, CDR2 SFDVKD. CDR3 nucleotide sequence: TGTGCCACCAGTGGCTGGATAGCGGGAGGGACCTACAATGAGCAGTTCTTC. This gives the protein CATSGWIAGGTYNEQFF.

V and J are TRBV5-4 and TRBJ1-2; 10 nucleotides line up with TRBD1. Germline V CDR1 and CDR2: SGHNT, YYREEE (reference sequence). V gave up 4 bases and J gave up 8 bases; unmatched junction bases: 11. This CDR3 comprises 15 residues. The CDR3 bases are TGTGCCAGCAGCCCCCGACAGGGGGCTTTGCTAGGCTACACCTTC. Protein product: CASSPRQGALLGYTF.

The chain recombines TRBV29-1 with TRBJ1-1, with 9 bases aligning to TRBD1. Germline trimming cut 7 bases from V and 3 bases from J; bases unmatched to any gene: 6. Germline lookup yields CDR1 SQVTM and CDR2 ANQGSEA. This CDR3 spans 13 amino acids. The CDR3 nucleotides read TGCAGCGCACTGAGACAGGGGGACACTGAAGCTTTCTTT. Translating gives CSALRQGDTEAFF.

The rearrangement joins TRBV28 to TRBJ1-2; 8 nucleotides agree with TRBD1. CDR1 MDHEN and CDR2 SYDVKM come from the germline V gene. The CDR3 covers 14 residues. Losses at the gene ends were 6 bases for V and 3 bases for J; bases not matched to a gene: 6. DNA of the CDR3: TGTGCCAGCAGCTCAGGGGGCTGGGACTATGGCTACACCTTC. Its protein product is CASSSGGWDYGYTF.

V gene TRBV14 combines with J gene TRBJ2-1, with TRBD2 matching 11 bases. Germline trimming cut 4 bases from V and 0 bases from J; bases unmatched to any gene: 2. The CDR3 extends over 16 amino acids. Germline V CDR1 and CDR2: SGHDN, FVKESK. The CDR3 nucleotides read TGTGCCAGCAGCCCTAGCGGGGGGCCCTCCTACAATGAGCAGTTCTTC. Residues: CASSPSGGPSYNEQFF.